This T cell receptor beta chain was sequenced in a study of blood T cells in healthy people across ages. Overall study results and limits: Diversity was estimated from one million T cells, and these estimates were considered underestimates.

For this clonotype: What it binds is unknown. A much larger clone sits a single nucleotide away, making a read error possible.

A second PCR, run for roughly 6 to 11 cycles, used a sample-barcoded 5' primer plus a J-beta primer mix. TCRdb reprocessed the 5' RACE reads via MiXCR and lists one record per CDR3 protein. The sample yields 700,000 to 850,000 distinct CDR3 sequences, around half seen once. This TCR was sampled from a man older than 75 in good health. Sequencing used blood.

CDR3 amino acids: CASSSFTSGTYNEQYF. The CDR3, as DNA: TGTGCCAGCAGCTCTTTCACTAGCGGGACCTACAATGAGCAGTACTTC. V is TRBV7-9 and J is TRBJ2-1; 10 bases are shared with TRBD2. The J call may be incorrect, as the DNA end agrees better with TRBJ2-7. Germline V gene lookup returns CDR1 SEHNR and CDR2 FQNEAQ (reference sequence). This CDR3 is 16 amino acids long.